This TCR beta chain is from a study of somatic mutations in cytotoxic T cells in rheumatoid arthritis. Data came from immunoSEQ multiplex PCR; TCRdb stores just in-frame clones and leaves some out. The sample carries 15,000 or so clones, approximately 74% recorded once. The V end lost 5 bases, the J end lost 6 bases, and 13 bases lay between the germline ends. This CDR3 region has 12 residues. Germline CDR1 reads GTSNPN; CDR2 reads SVGIG (reference sequence). This receptor was identified in an adult with rheumatoid arthritis. The sequenced sample consisted of CD8+ T cells sorted from blood. The chain couples TRBV30 to TRBJ1-1; a weak D match, TRBD1 (6 bases). The CDR3 here is CAWAQGVAEAFF. Written as DNA, the CDR3 is TGTGCCTGGGCACAGGGAGTAGCTGAAGCTTTCTTT. Filled out from reference TRBV30 and TRBJ1-1, the complete variable domain reads SQTIHQWPATLVQPVGSPLSLECTVEGTSNPNLYWYRQAAGRGLQLLFYSVGIGQISSEVPQNLSASRPQDRQFILSSKKLLLSDSGFYLCAWAQGVAEAFFGQGTRLTVV.